Presented here are 32 T cell receptor beta chains from one specimen sequenced in a study of OX40 agonist ivuxolimab in advanced cancers. Sequenced by immunoSEQ multiplex PCR; TCRdb stores in-frame clones only, minus some. The sample shows roughly 60,000 clones, around 89% of them seen only once. Sequences were derived from CD4+ or CD8+ T cells sorted from blood, sampled in a trial of the OX40 agonist ivuxolimab. The receptors shown here come from an adult with an advanced solid tumor such as melanoma, head and neck, liver or kidney cancer.

This chain connects TRBV15 to TRBJ2-7; tentatively, D is TRBD1 (6 bases). CDR1 is LNHNV and CDR2 is YYDKDF in the germline V gene (reference sequence). The CDR3 contains 13 residues. V lost 0 bases to trimming and J lost 6 bases, with 9 bases between them. In DNA, the CDR3 is TGTGCCACCAGCAGAGACAGGGGTGGCGAGCAGTACTTC. It codes for CATSRDRGGEQYF.

The rearrangement joins TRBV5-6 to TRBJ2-1; D is ambiguous. CDR3 length: 15 amino acids. The V and J ends lost 2 bases and 4 bases respectively, with 13 bases between them. Germline CDR1 is SGHDT and CDR2 is YYEEEE. The CDR3 DNA reads TGTGCCAGCAGCTTCTCGCCGATGAGTTACAATGAGCAGTTCTTC. Translated: CASSFSPMSYNEQFF.

This clone was counted once. The rearrangement joins TRBV28 to TRBJ2-7; D call uncertain. Germline CDR1 MDHEN, CDR2 SYDVKM. With 5 bases removed from V and 3 bases from J, the gap between germline ends came to 20 bases. There are 16 residues in the CDR3. The CDR3 DNA follows: TGTGCCAGCAGTACCCCACGTCGGATGAGAGGCTACGAGCAGTACTTC. Translating gives CASSTPRRMRGYEQYF.

J is TRBJ1-2 and V is TRBV28; D is unresolved. The V gene's germline CDR1 is MDHEN and CDR2 SYDVKM. V shed 7 bases and J shed 3 bases, with 12 bases lying between them. This CDR3 comprises 13 residues. DNA of the CDR3: TGTGCCAGCACGAGGTCAGCTTACTATGGCTACACCTTC. Translated, it gives CASTRSAYYGYTF.

The V call is TRBV5-1, the J call TRBJ2-3, with 7 bases identical to TRBD2. V lost 0 bases, J lost 5 bases, and 15 bases stayed unmatched. Germline V lookup: CDR1 SGHRS, CDR2 YFSETQ. The CDR3 covers 18 residues. CDR3 protein: CASSLVPWGRAKGDTQYF. CDR3 nucleotides: TGCGCCAGCAGCTTGGTCCCCTGGGGGAGGGCAAAAGGAGATACGCAGTATTTT.

The gene calls are TRBV28 and TRBJ1-2; D uncertain. This CDR3 has 13 residues. With 3 bases removed from V and 6 bases from J, the gap between germline ends came to 11 bases. Looked up from germline, CDR1 is MDHEN and CDR2 is SYDVKM. The CDR3 DNA is TGTGCCAGCAGTTTTCCAGAGGGAGATGGCTACACCTTC. Amino acids: CASSFPEGDGYTF.

The J gene is TRBJ2-2, the V gene TRBV27, with no clear D. Trimming took off 8 bases at V and 0 bases at J, with 10 bases between the two ends. The CDR3 loop spans 14 amino acids. Germline values: CDR1 MNHEY, CDR2 SMNVEV (reference sequence). The CDR3 coding sequence is TGTGCCAGCTCCGCCTACCCGAACACCGGGGAGCTGTTTTTT. Protein product: CASSAYPNTGELFF.

The gene calls are TRBV11-2 and TRBJ1-2; 9 positions match TRBD1. Germline CDR1 is SGHAT and CDR2 is FQNNGV. Unmatched junction bases numbered 11, after V lost 4 bases and J lost 8 bases. CDR3 length: 15 residues. This CDR3 is CASSSLDRGLKGYTF. DNA of the CDR3: TGTGCCAGCAGCTCATTGGACAGGGGATTGAAGGGCTACACCTTC.

The gene calls are TRBV27 and TRBJ2-7; TRBD1 matches at 8 bases. Germline-derived CDR1 and CDR2 are MNHEY and SMNVEV (reference sequence). Trimming removed 5 bases from V and 3 bases from J; junction bases left unmatched: 3. The CDR3 runs to 13 residues. For the CDR3, the DNA is TGTGCCAGCAGTACGACAGGGGTCTACGAGCAGTACTTC. Amino acids: CASSTTGVYEQYF.

This clone was seen once. The chain employs TRBV29-1 and TRBJ2-7; 7 nucleotides agree with TRBD2. CDR3 length equals 14 residues. V lost 6 bases and J lost 2; bases outside the gene matches: 10. In germline, CDR1 is SQVTM, CDR2 ANQGSEA. CDR3 DNA: TGCAGCGTCGAGGAGGGAGGGGCCCCCTACGAGCAGTACTTC. It yields the protein CSVEEGGAPYEQYF.

This clone qualifies as medium-sized. The genes are TRBV27 and TRBJ2-7, with 10 bases aligning to TRBD2. The V and J ends lost 8 bases and 3 bases, in that order; junction bases with no gene match: 4. The CDR3 is 13 residues long. Germline V gives CDR1 MNHEY, CDR2 SMNVEV (reference sequence). In DNA, the CDR3 is TGTGCCAGCGCCGGGACTAGCGTCTACGAGCAGTACTTC. Translating it yields CASAGTSVYEQYF.

The chain couples TRBV27 to TRBJ2-1; D ambiguous. The CDR3 has 14 residues. The V gene's germline CDR1 is MNHEY and CDR2 SMNVEV (reference sequence). Trimming pared 1 base from V and 5 bases from J, leaving 9 bases between. CDR3 amino acids: CASSLFDGNNEQFF. The CDR3 region has the DNA TGTGCCAGCAGTTTATTCGACGGAAACAATGAGCAGTTCTTC.

J is TRBJ1-5 and V is TRBV7-9, with TRBD1 as a possible D gene (5 bases). V was cut by 1 base and J by 0 bases, with 7 bases left in between. Germline assignment: CDR1 SEHNR and CDR2 FQNEAQ (reference sequence). The CDR3 has 15 residues. Written as DNA, the CDR3 is TGTGCCAGCAGCTTAGAGGGGAATAGCAATCAGCCCCAGCATTTT. Amino acids: CASSLEGNSNQPQHF.

With regard to this clone: This same CDR3 is encoded by further DNA sequences in the sample. V is TRBV5-4 and J is TRBJ2-7; D ambiguous. Germline-derived CDR1 and CDR2 are SGHNT and YYREEE (reference sequence). Trimming shortened V by 0 bases and J by 0 bases, and 4 bases separated the two germline ends. The CDR3 has 13 residues. DNA of the CDR3: TGTGCCAGCAGCTTGGCTAGCTCCTACGAGCAGTACTTC. Protein: CASSLASSYEQYF.

This chain links TRBV19 with TRBJ2-7; TRBD2 matches at 10 bases. Germline loops: CDR1 LNHDA, CDR2 SQIVND (reference sequence). J lost 0 bases, V lost 4 bases, and 9 bases had no gene match. CDR3 length: 17 amino acids. The CDR3 bases are TGTGCCAGTAGTAGGAGACTAGCGGGCGTTGCCTCCTACGAGCAGTACTTC. It codes for CASSRRLAGVASYEQYF.

This clone has a handful of counts. This chain connects TRBV7-9 to TRBJ2-1; 9 bases match TRBD2. From germline, CDR1 is SEHNR and CDR2 FQNEAQ (reference sequence). The CDR3 extends over 17 amino acids. Trimming at V came to 5 bases and at J to 9 bases, leaving 17 bases not matched to a gene. CDR3 region: CASSHPAGTSFPLEQFF. The CDR3, as DNA: TGTGCCAGCAGCCATCCGGCGGGGACTAGCTTCCCCCTTGAGCAGTTCTTC.

The chain links TRBV13 to TRBJ2-1, with D possibly TRBD2 on 5 matching bases. From germline, CDR1 is PRHDT and CDR2 FYEKMQ (reference sequence). V was clipped by 2 bases and J by 6 bases, with 11 bases between them. This CDR3 has 14 residues. The CDR3: CASSLPGISNEQFF. The CDR3, as DNA: TGTGCCAGCAGCTTACCGGGAATTTCCAATGAGCAGTTCTTC.

The chain couples TRBV11-2 to TRBJ2-7, with D perhaps matching TRBD2 (6 bases). Trimming removed 11 bases at V and 6 bases at J, with 23 bases between. This CDR3 has 14 residues. Per the germline V gene, CDR1 is SGHAT and CDR2 is FQNNGV. The CDR3 DNA sequence: TGTGCCTCACATCCGGGCAGGAGGGAAGGCGAGCAGTACTTC. This sequence encodes CASHPGRREGEQYF.

V is TRBV27 and J is TRBJ1-2, with 7 bases aligning to TRBD1. The CDR3 is made up of 12 amino acids. Losses at the gene ends were 6 bases for V and 8 bases for J; bases not matched to a gene: 6. In germline, CDR1 is MNHEY, CDR2 SMNVEV (reference sequence). In DNA form, the CDR3 reads TGTGCCAGCAGACAAGGGGGCTTGGGCTACACCTTC. Its translation: CASRQGGLGYTF.

CDR3 in DNA: TGTGCCAGTAGTGTAGCCTCCTCAGGGTACAATGAGCAGTTCTTC. This encodes CASSVASSGYNEQFF. This chain uses TRBV19 with TRBJ2-1, with a tentative D call TRBD1 (5 bases). The CDR3 length is 15 residues. Looked up from germline, CDR1 is LNHDA and CDR2 is SQIVND (reference sequence). Trimming shortened V by 5 bases and J by 4 bases, and 15 bases separated the two germline ends.

This sequence joins TRBV9 and TRBJ2-1, with D possibly being TRBD1 (6 bases). The V gene lost 3 bases and the J gene lost 0 bases, with 13 bases spanning the gap. Germline loops: CDR1 SGDLS, CDR2 YYNGEE. The CDR3 length is 16 residues. CDR3 protein: CASSASRDNSYNEQFF. CDR3 nucleotides: TGTGCCAGCAGCGCCTCCCGGGACAACTCCTACAATGAGCAGTTCTTC.

The V call is TRBV7-6, the J call TRBJ2-1, with TRBD2 identical over 8 bases. The germline CDR1 and CDR2 sequences are SGHVS and FNYEAQ. V trimming: 3 bases; J trimming: 4 bases; junction bases outside the gene matches: 8. The CDR3 extends over 16 amino acids. The CDR3 sequence is CASSFFPAGEYNEQFF. DNA for the CDR3: TGTGCCAGCAGCTTTTTTCCAGCGGGGGAGTACAATGAGCAGTTCTTC.

The rearrangement joins TRBV4-1 to TRBJ1-2; the D gene is possibly TRBD1 (5 bases). Deletions cut 1 base from V and 6 bases from J, with 12 bases between. CDR1 and CDR2 (germline): MGHRA, YSYEKL. This CDR3 region has 14 residues. The CDR3 spells CASSQVGTDDGYTF. CDR3 nucleotides: TGCGCCAGCAGCCAAGTCGGGACGGACGATGGCTACACCTTC.

The chain recombines TRBV28 with TRBJ2-5, with 13 positions matching TRBD2. The CDR3 contains 18 residues. Germline CDR1 and CDR2: MDHEN and SYDVKM. Unmatched junction bases numbered 15, after V lost 5 bases and J lost 6 bases. DNA of the CDR3: TGTGCCAGCAGTCCCGGACTAGCGGGAGTTAAGGTTTGGCAGACCCAGTACTTC. This encodes CASSPGLAGVKVWQTQYF.

CDR3 coding DNA: TGTGCCAGCAGCTTGAGTCTAGCCAGCGGGGGGGATTCAGATACGCAGTATTTT. Translation: CASSLSLASGGDSDTQYF. The rearrangement joins TRBV5-6 to TRBJ2-3, with 10 positions matching TRBD2. The V gene end was trimmed by 1 base and the J gene end by 4 bases; junction bases not matched to a gene: 12. There are 18 residues in the CDR3. CDR1 SGHDT and CDR2 YYEEEE come from the germline V gene.

The chain combines TRBV15 with TRBJ2-7, with TRBD1 matching 7 bases. CDR1 is LNHNV, CDR2 YYDKDF, per germline (reference sequence). Trimming at V came to 8 bases and at J to 0 bases, leaving 10 bases not matched to a gene. This CDR3 is 15 amino acids long. The CDR3 spells CATSQGWRNSYEQYF. CDR3 nucleotide sequence: TGTGCCACCTCACAGGGGTGGCGGAACTCCTACGAGCAGTACTTC. The full variable domain, its missing parts supplied by reference TRBV15 and TRBJ2-7, is DAMVIQNPRYQVTQFGKPVTLSCSQTLNHNVMYWYQQKSSQAPKLLFHYYDKDFNNEADTPDNFQSRRPNTSFCFLDIRSPGLGDTAMYLCATSQGWRNSYEQYFGPGTRLTVT.

This clone was seen a single time. The chain employs TRBV7-3 and TRBJ2-3, with 7 bases matching TRBD2. With 6 bases clipped from V and 6 bases from J, the junction kept 6 bases outside the gene matches. Per germline, CDR1 SGHTA and CDR2 FQGTGA. This CDR3 region has 13 residues. CDR3 bases: TGTGCCAGCAGTTGGGGGGGAGCGGATACGCAGTATTTT. It yields the protein CASSWGGADTQYF.

The rearrangement links TRBV6-5 to TRBJ2-1; no clear D gene. CDR3 length equals 15 residues. CDR1 and CDR2 from the germline V gene are MNHEY and SVGAGI. V gave up 0 bases and J gave up 8 bases, with 14 bases separating them. The DNA for the CDR3 is TGTGCCAGCAGTTACTCAGAGCCCGTAGACTATGAGCAGTTCTTC. Protein: CASSYSEPVDYEQFF.

The chain recombines TRBV2 with TRBJ2-1; D unclear. The length of the CDR3 is 11 residues. Germline CDR1 and CDR2: SNHLY and FYNNEI. With 7 bases removed from V and 7 bases from J, the gap between germline ends came to 8 bases. The CDR3 sequence is CASTKGNEQFF. CDR3 coding DNA: TGTGCCAGCACGAAAGGTAATGAGCAGTTCTTC.

V is TRBV4-1 and J is TRBJ2-7; no definite D call. This CDR3 region has 15 residues. Germline V lookup: CDR1 MGHRA, CDR2 YSYEKL. Trimming left V 2 bases short and J 2 bases short, with 13 bases between. The CDR3 DNA sequence: TGCGCCAGCAGCCAACTCGGCCATGGGGCCTACGAGCAGTACTTC. Its translation: CASSQLGHGAYEQYF.

This rearrangement joins TRBV4-1 to TRBJ2-7, with TRBD2 as a possible D gene (5 bases). CDR1 and CDR2 (germline): MGHRA, YSYEKL. Between the trimmed V and J ends, which lost 2 bases and 2 bases, there was a span of 19 bases. The CDR3 totals 17 residues. CDR3 region: CASSQLLVGVPPYEQYF. For the CDR3, the DNA is TGCGCCAGCAGCCAACTCCTCGTCGGGGTACCCCCCTACGAGCAGTACTTC.

This rearrangement joins TRBV13 to TRBJ2-3; 12 bases line up with TRBD2. V shed 4 bases, J shed 4 bases, and the junction held 6 bases outside the gene matches. The CDR3 is 16 residues long. The V gene's germline CDR1 is PRHDT and CDR2 FYEKMQ (reference sequence). CDR3: CASSSLAGGPSDTQYF. The CDR3 nucleotides are TGTGCCAGCAGCTCCCTAGCGGGGGGGCCGTCAGATACGCAGTATTTT.